This T cell receptor (beta chain) was obtained from a study of CD8 T cells in ankylosing spondylitis. Germline V lookup: CDR1 MNHNS, CDR2 SASEGT. This CDR3 spans 14 amino acids. V was shortened by 2 bases and J by 5 bases, with 10 bases between the two germline ends. This clonotype was detected only a few times. TCR beta libraries were made by quantitative 5'-RACE with molecular barcodes. MiXCR was run by TCRdb on the 5' RACE reads, yielding one entry per CDR3 protein. Of around 320,000 distinct CDR3 sequences in the sample, about 20% are singletons; the top ten hold about 3.5%. The receptor was isolated from a female donor with ankylosing spondylitis or in good health (not recorded which). The V call is TRBV6-1, the J call TRBJ1-5; D uncertain. Sequenced sample: blood, either unsorted or a sorted T cell fraction (not recorded which). The CDR3 DNA follows: TGTGCCAGCAGTGAACCTACCATATATCAGCCCCAGCATTTT. Its protein product is CASSEPTIYQPQHF.